The present TCR beta chain was sequenced within a study of shared clonotypes between healthy human individuals. Across the whole study: Researchers assigned three CD4 naive, three CD4 memory, two CD8 naive and one CD8 memory plate to each donor. Study-level points and caveats: Larger estimated richness was generally recorded for naive subsets relative to memory subsets. Enrolling few donors narrowed the genetic and exposure-history diversity that was represented. Sampling included only blood; tissue repertoires likely differ.

Remarks on this clone: The antigen remains unidentified.

Measured with immunoSEQ multiplex PCR; TCRdb has only the in-frame clones, and not every one. The data hold 1.6 million or so clones, with roughly 98.5% observed a single time. This CDR3 region has 13 residues. Looked up from germline, CDR1 is KGHSH and CDR2 is LQKENI. V lost 3 bases and J lost 6; bases outside the gene matches: 3. V gene TRBV18 combines with J gene TRBJ2-5; 8 bases match TRBD1. Sequencing was performed on naive CD4+ T cells sorted from blood. Subset meaning: CD45RA+ positively selected. The receptor was derived from a man aged 25 to 40 in good health. The CDR3 loop is CASSPTGVKTQYF. CDR3 in DNA: TGTGCCAGCTCACCGACAGGGGTCAAGACCCAGTACTTC.